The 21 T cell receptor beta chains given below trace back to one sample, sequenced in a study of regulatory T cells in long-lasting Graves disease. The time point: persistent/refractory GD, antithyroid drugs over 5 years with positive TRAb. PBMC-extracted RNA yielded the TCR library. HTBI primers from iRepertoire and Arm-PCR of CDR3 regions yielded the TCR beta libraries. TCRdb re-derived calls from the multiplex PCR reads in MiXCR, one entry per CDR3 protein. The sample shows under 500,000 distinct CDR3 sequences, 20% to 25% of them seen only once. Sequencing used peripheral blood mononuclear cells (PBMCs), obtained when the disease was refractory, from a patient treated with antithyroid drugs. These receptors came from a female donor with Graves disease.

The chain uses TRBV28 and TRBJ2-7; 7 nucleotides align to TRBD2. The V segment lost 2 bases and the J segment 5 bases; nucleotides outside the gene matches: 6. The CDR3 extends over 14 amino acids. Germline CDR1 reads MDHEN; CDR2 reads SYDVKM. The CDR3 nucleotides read TGTGCCAGCAGTTTAACCGGCAGCGGGGACGAGCAGTACTTC. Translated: CASSLTGSGDEQYF.

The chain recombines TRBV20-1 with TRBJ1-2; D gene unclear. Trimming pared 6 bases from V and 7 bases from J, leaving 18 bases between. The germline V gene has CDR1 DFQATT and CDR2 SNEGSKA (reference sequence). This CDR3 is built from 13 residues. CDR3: CSARTTNKVGYTF. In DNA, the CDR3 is TGCAGTGCCAGAACGACGAATAAGGTTGGCTACACCTTC.

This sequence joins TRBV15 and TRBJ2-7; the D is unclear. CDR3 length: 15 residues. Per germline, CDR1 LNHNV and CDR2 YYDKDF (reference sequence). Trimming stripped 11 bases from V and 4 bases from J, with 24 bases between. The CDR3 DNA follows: TGTGCCGTCCGGGCCCCTGTAAGTAGTCCTTACGAGCAGTACTTC. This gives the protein CAVRAPVSSPYEQYF.

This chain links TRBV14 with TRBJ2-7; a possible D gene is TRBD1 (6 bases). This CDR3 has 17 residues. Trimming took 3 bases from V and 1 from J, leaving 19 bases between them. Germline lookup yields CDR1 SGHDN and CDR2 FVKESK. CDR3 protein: CASSHHGGWDTSYEQYF. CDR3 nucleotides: TGTGCCAGCAGCCACCATGGGGGATGGGACACTTCCTACGAGCAGTACTTC.

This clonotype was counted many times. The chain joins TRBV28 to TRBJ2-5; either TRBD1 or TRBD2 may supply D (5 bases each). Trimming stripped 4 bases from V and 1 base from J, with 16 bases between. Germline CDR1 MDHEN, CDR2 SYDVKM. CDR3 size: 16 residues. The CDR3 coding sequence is TGTGCCAGCAGTTCCCAGGCTTCCGGGGCCCAAGAGACCCAGTACTTC. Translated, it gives CASSSQASGAQETQYF.

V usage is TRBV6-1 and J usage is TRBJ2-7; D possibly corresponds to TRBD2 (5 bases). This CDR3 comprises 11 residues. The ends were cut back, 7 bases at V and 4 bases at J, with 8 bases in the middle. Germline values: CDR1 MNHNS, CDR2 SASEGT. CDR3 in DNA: TGTGCCAGCATTAGAGGGTACGAGCAGTACTTC. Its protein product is CASIRGYEQYF.

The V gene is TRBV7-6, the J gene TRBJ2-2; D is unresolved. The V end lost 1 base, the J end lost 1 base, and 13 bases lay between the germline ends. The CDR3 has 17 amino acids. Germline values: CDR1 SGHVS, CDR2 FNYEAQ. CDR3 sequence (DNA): TGTGCCAGCAGCTTAGGGCCCCCGATGGGGAACACCGGGGAGCTGTTTTTT. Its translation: CASSLGPPMGNTGELFF.

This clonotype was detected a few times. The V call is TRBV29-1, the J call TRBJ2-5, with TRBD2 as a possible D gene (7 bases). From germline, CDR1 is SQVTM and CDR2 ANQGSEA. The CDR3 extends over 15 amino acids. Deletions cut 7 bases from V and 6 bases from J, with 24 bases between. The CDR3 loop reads CSAREGEGPFQTQYF. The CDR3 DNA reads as TGCAGCGCCAGGGAGGGGGAGGGCCCTTTCCAGACCCAGTACTTC.

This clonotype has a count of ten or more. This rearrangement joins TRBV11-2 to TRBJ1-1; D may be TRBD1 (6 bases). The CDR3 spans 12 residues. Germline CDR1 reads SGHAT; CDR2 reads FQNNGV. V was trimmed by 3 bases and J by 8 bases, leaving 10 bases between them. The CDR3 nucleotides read TGTGCCAGCAGCTTCTGGGACAAAGAAGCTTTCTTT. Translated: CASSFWDKEAFF. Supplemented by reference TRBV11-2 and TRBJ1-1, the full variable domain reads EAGVAQSPRYKIIEKRQSVAFWCNPISGHATLYWYQQILGQGPKLLIQFQNNGVVDDSQLPKDRFSAERLKGVDSTLKIQPAKLEDSAVYLCASSFWDKEAFFGQGTRLTVV.

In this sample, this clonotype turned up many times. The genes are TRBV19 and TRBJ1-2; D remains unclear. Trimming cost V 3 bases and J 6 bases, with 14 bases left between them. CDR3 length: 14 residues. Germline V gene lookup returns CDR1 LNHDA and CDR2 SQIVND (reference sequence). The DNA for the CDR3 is TGTGCCAGTAGTATTCCCTCCCGGGAGGATGGCTACACCTTC. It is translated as CASSIPSREDGYTF. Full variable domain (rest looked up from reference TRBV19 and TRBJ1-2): DGGITQSPKYLFRKEGQNVTLSCEQNLNHDAMYWYRQDPGQGLRLIYYSQIVNDFQKGDIAEGYSVSREKKESFPLTVTSAQKNPTAFYLCASSIPSREDGYTFGSGTRLTVV.

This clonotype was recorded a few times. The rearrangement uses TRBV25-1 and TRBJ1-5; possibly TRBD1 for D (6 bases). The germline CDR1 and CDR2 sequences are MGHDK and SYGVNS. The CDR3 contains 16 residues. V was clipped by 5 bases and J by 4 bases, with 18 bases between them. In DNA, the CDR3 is TGTGCCAGCAGTTCACCGGGACACAGTATTAATCAGCCCCAGCATTTT. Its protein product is CASSSPGHSINQPQHF.

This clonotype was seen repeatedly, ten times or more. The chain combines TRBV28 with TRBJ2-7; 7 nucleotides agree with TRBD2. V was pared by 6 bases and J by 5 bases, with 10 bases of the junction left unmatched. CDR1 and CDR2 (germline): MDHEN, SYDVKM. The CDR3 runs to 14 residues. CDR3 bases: TGTGCCAGCAGGACATGGGGCGGGAGAAACGAGCAGTACTTC. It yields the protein CASRTWGGRNEQYF.

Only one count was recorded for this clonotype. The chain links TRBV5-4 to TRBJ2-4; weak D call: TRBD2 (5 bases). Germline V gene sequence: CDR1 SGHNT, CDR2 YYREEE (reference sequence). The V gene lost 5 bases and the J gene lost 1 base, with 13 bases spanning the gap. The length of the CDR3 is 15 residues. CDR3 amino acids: CASRAAGEAKNIQYF. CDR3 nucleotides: TGTGCCAGCAGGGCGGCGGGTGAGGCCAAAAACATTCAGTACTTC.

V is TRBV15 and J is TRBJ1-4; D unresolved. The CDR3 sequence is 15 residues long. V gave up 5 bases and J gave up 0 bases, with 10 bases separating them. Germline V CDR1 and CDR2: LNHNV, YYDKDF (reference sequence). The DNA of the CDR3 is TGTGCCACCAGCGGGTCAAGAGCAACTAATGAAAAACTGTTTTTT. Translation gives CATSGSRATNEKLFF.

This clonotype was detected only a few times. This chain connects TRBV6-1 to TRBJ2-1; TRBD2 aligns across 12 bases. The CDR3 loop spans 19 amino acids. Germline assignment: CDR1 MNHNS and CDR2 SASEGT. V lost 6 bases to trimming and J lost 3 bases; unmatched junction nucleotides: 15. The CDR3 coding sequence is TGTGCCAGCAGCTATATGATAAATGGACTAGCGGGATACTACAATGAGCAGTTCTTC. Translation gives CASSYMINGLAGYYNEQFF.

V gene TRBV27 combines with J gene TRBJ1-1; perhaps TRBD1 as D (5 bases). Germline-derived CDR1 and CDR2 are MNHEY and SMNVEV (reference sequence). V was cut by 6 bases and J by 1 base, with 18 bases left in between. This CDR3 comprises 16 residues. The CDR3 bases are TGTGCCAGCAGAGCGGGAGGGGCGTTGGGGAACACTGAAGCTTTCTTT. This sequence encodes CASRAGGALGNTEAFF.

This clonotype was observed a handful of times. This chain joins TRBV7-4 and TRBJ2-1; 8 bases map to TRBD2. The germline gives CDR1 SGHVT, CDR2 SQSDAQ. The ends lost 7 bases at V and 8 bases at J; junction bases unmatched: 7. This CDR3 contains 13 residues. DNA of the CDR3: TGTGCCAGCACGTCGATAGCGGGATATGAGCAGTTCTTC. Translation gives CASTSIAGYEQFF.

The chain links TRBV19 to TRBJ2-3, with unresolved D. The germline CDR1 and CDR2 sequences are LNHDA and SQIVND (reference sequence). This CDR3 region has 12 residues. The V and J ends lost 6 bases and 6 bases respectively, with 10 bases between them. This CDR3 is CASRESPDTQYF. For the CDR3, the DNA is TGTGCCAGTAGGGAGTCCCCGGATACGCAGTATTTT.

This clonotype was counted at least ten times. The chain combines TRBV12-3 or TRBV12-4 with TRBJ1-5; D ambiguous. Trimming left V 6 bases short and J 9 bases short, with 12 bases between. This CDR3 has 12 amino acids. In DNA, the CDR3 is TGTGCCAGCAGCCCAGGACTGGGGCCCCAGCATTTT. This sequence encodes CASSPGLGPQHF.

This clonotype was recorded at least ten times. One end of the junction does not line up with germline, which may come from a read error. CDR3 DNA sequence: TGTGCCAGCTGTTTTACGGGGGTAGGCTACGAGCAGTACTTC. It is translated as CASCFTGVGYEQYF. The chain is built from TRBV28 and TRBJ2-7, with a tentative D call TRBD2 (6 bases). Germline CDR1 reads MDHEN; CDR2 reads SYDVKM. The CDR3 runs 14 residues.

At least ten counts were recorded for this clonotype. The CDR3 DNA follows: TGTGCCAGCAGCCGGCGGGTCTCGCCGGGTTCACCCCTCCACTTT. It is translated as CASSRRVSPGSPLHF. This chain connects TRBV7-2 to TRBJ1-6; D remains ambiguous. The V and J ends lost 5 bases and 9 bases respectively, with 17 bases between them. The germline V gene encodes CDR1 SGHTA and CDR2 FQGNSA. This CDR3 has 15 amino acids.